The subject of this entry is one T cell receptor beta chain. What it recognizes is unknown. TCRdb re-called the 5' RACE reads with MiXCR, one entry per CDR3 protein. Seen here are hundreds of thousands of distinct CDR3 sequences, roughly 22% observed once, and the top ten hold approximately 8.4%. This record comes from a study of T-cell memory formation after mild COVID-19. The wider study: Largely, TCR clusters stayed within a single donor. Notes on the study in general: Clones contracting across day 15 to 85 had a balanced CD4/CD8 profile; later expanding clones leaned CD4+.

This CDR3 is built from 12 residues. Trimming took 3 bases from V and 16 from J, leaving 16 bases between them. The source of this sequence is an adult woman who had mild COVID-19 (a few samples of this study predate the infection). Cell type and time point are not known. Sequencing used PBMCs or a T cell subset sorted from them (not recorded which). The chain carries TRBV12-3 or TRBV12-4 and TRBJ2-1; D might be TRBD2 (5 bases). The CDR3 is CASSFSVSPGFF. Written as DNA, the CDR3 is TGTGCCAGCAGTTTTAGCGTCTCCCCCGGATTCTTC.